The sequence of this T cell receptor beta chain was determined in a study of blood T cell repertoires in COVID-19. In the study overall: Sources were T cells, B-cell-depleted T cells, or PBMCs; the material itself was cDNA or gDNA.

Profiled with immunoSEQ multiplex PCR; TCRdb holds only in-frame clones, not every one. The table lists around 260,000 clones, over 75% of them singletons. The CDR3 length is 15 residues. Trimming removed 2 bases from V and 5 bases from J; junction bases left unmatched: 8. Germline V gene lookup returns CDR1 SGHNT and CDR2 YENEEA. The receptor's source is a woman between 70 and 85 years old with COVID-19, enrolled during active disease. The material sequenced was peripheral blood. The chain combines TRBV11-3 with TRBJ2-5, with 7 bases lining up with TRBD1. In nucleotides, the CDR3 is TGTGCCAGCAGCTTATCTACAGGGGCCTGGGAGACCCAGTACTTC. Amino acids: CASSLSTGAWETQYF.